This TCR beta chain is drawn from a study of blood T cell repertoires in COVID-19 (dated by TCRdb to 2018 to 2020). At the level of the whole study: Samples from collaborators originated in the United States, Italy and Spain and spanned both the acute and convalescent phases of COVID-19. The material from the prospective study consisted of cDNA or gDNA derived from T cells, B-cell-depleted T cells, or PBMCs. Deeply sampled blood TCRbeta repertoires from subjects exposed to, actively infected with, or recovered from COVID-19 were included in the dataset. The repertoires were released in a freely available public database meant as a resource for research on the immune response to SARS-CoV-2. The samples were drawn from two sources: the first 160 participants of the ongoing ImmuneRACE study, and some 1,300 subjects contributed by 6 global collaborators. Sample metadata almost always included a de-identified subject ID, COVID-19 status, age in years and sex. Where available, HLA class I and class II types were taken from metadata supplied by the sample provider and were not determined by assay-based typing.

Worth noting for this clone: Its antigen is unknown. The sample holds no much larger clone one base away, and base qualities are not on file.

Overall results and qualifications from the work: The quantity of clinical and demographic metadata differed by source and by participant and was supplied without curation.

CDR1 is given as MDHEN and CDR2 as SYDVKM, both from the germline V gene. Including cysteine and phenylalanine, the CDR3 has 14 amino acids. Kept here is only the CDR3 DNA, which spans 42 bases and is read in frame from base 1. V and J are trimmed by 3 bases and 8 bases, and the gene matches miss 8 bases of the junction. At one collaborating source in Seattle, patients were enrolled during active infection and were followed longitudinally through the course of disease. The collaborating institutions used their own protocols to collect whole blood in K2EDTA tubes. For TCRbeta analysis, collaborator samples were shipped as frozen whole blood, as isolated PBMCs, or as DNA extracted from either sample type. TCRbeta CDR3 regions were amplified from genomic DNA by means of the immunoSEQ Assay, a bias-controlled multiplex PCR. The study's processing was this. The number of nucleated cells in each sample was estimated by amplification of reference gene primers within the assay. To quantify the absolute abundance of each unique TCRbeta CDR3 rearrangement, sequence reads were collapsed and filtered. Productive Simpson clonality was computed per sample as the square root of Simpson's diversity index over productive rearrangements. The table comes from immuneACCESS by way of TCRdb, which keeps in-frame sequences with V and J called. Part of the clones is missing from these tables; in studies checked, under half for an unresolved V gene and the rest for unknown reasons. The V and J calls and clone size come from that table; D and trimming were worked out from the DNA. For this sample the table gives more than 85,000 clones, of which approximately 86% were detected only once. Just over 2% of the sample is in the top ten clones.

Sample: peripheral blood. The receptor's source is a man aged 50 or older with COVID-19, enrolled during active disease. The sequence links TRBV28 to TRBJ1-2, with TRBD1 identical over 8 junction bases. The CDR3 sequence is CASSFLDRARGYTF. In nucleotides, the sequence is TGTGCCAGCAGTTTCTTGGACAGGGCTAGGGGCTACACCTTC.